The 21 T cell receptor beta chains listed next were all sequenced from one sample in a study of blood T cell repertoires in COVID-19 (dated by TCRdb to about 2020). The library was obtained by the immunoSEQ multiplex PCR assay. TCRdb took this table from immuneACCESS and kept in-frame rearrangements with V and J called. Such tables lack part of the clones; where checked against another copy, unresolved V genes explain under half of the gap, and the rest is unexplained. In all, the sample holds 85,000 to 100,000 clones, and roughly 89% of those were seen once. Of the sample, 18% is held by the ten largest clones. Sequenced input: peripheral blood. The source of these receptors is a woman in her sixties with COVID-19, enrolled during active disease.

This rearrangement joins TRBV2 to TRBJ2-7; D is uncertain. Germline values: CDR1 SNHLY, CDR2 FYNNEI. This CDR3 is built from 15 residues. Between the trimmed V and J ends, which lost 1 base and 0 bases, there was a span of 10 bases. In nucleotides, the CDR3 is TGTGCCAGCAGTGAAGGGTCGGTAAGCTCCTACGAGCAGTACTTC. It yields the protein CASSEGSVSSYEQYF.

The chain links TRBV2 to TRBJ1-1; TRBD1 is a possible D gene (5 bases). Germline CDR1 is SNHLY and CDR2 is FYNNEI. V lost 3 bases to trimming and J lost 4 bases, with 9 bases between them. This CDR3 comprises 13 residues. CDR3 DNA: TGTGCCAGCAGTGAGGGGGGGTTCACTGAAGCTTTCTTT. Its translation: CASSEGGFTEAFF. The full variable domain, its missing parts supplied by reference TRBV2 and TRBJ1-1, is EPEVTQTPSHQVTQMGQEVILRCVPISNHLYFYWYRQILGQKVEFLVSFYNNEISEKSEIFDDQFSVERPDGSNFTLKIRSTKLEDSAMYFCASSEGGFTEAFFGQGTRLTVV.

The chain couples TRBV6-1 to TRBJ2-3, with no clear D. The V gene lost 2 bases and the J gene lost 2 bases, with 8 bases spanning the gap. In germline, CDR1 is MNHNS, CDR2 SASEGT. CDR3 size: 14 residues. CDR3 bases: TGTGCCAGCAGTGAATGGCGGCCCACAGATACGCAGTATTTT. It specifies CASSEWRPTDTQYF.

The rearrangement links TRBV2 to TRBJ2-5; 8 bases align to TRBD1. The CDR3 is 14 amino acids. CDR1 is SNHLY, CDR2 FYNNEI, per germline. V lost 6 bases, J lost 4 bases, and 7 bases stayed unmatched. The CDR3 nucleotides read TGTGCCAGCAGACAAGGACAGGGTCTAGAGACCCAGTACTTC. It encodes CASRQGQGLETQYF.

The rearrangement uses TRBV12-5 and TRBJ2-7, with D tentatively TRBD1 (6 bases). The germline V and J ends were trimmed by 1 base and 1 base, with 11 bases remaining between them. The CDR3 consists of 15 residues. Germline V gives CDR1 LGHNT, CDR2 FRNRAP. Here the CDR3 DNA reads TGTGCTAGTGGTTTGGCCAGGGGCGGGTCCTACGAGCAGTACTTC. Its translation is CASGLARGGSYEQYF.

The V call is TRBV12-5, the J call TRBJ2-7; TRBD2 matches at 8 bases. Germline-derived CDR1 and CDR2 are LGHNT and FRNRAP. The CDR3 runs to 16 residues. Trimming cost V 5 bases and J 5 bases; bases outside gene matches: 14. CDR3 DNA: TGTGCTAGTGGTCACGGCGGCCGGGGGGGCTTTGACGAGCAGTACTTC. It yields the protein CASGHGGRGGFDEQYF.

The CDR3 DNA is TGTGCCAGCAGTTTAGCGAGTGGAAACACCATATATTTT. The encoded protein is CASSLASGNTIYF. The chain links TRBV12-3 or TRBV12-4 to TRBJ1-3; the D is unclear. This CDR3 region has 13 residues. V dropped 0 bases and J dropped 3 bases, with 3 bases sitting between them.

This clone came up a few times. The chain recombines TRBV7-2 with TRBJ1-1; no reliable D call. This CDR3 region has 14 residues. V shed 5 bases and J shed 3 bases, with 13 bases lying between them. Germline CDR1 SGHTA, CDR2 FQGNSA. The CDR3 is CASSPRRVDTEAFF. DNA for the CDR3: TGTGCCAGCAGCCCAAGACGGGTGGACACTGAAGCTTTCTTT. The whole variable domain, filled in from reference TRBV7-2 and TRBJ1-1, reads GAGVSQSPSNKVTEKGKDVELRCDPISGHTALYWYRQSLGQGLEFLIYFQGNSAPDKSGLPSDRFSAERTGGSVSTLTIQRTQQEDSAVYLCASSPRRVDTEAFFGQGTRLTVV.

The chain carries TRBV19 and TRBJ1-2; 9 bases are shared with TRBD1. CDR3 length: 15 amino acids. Germline V CDR1 and CDR2: LNHDA, SQIVND (reference sequence). The trim removed 4 bases at V and 0 bases at J, leaving 3 bases unmatched. DNA of the CDR3: TGTGCCAGTAGTACCCGGACAGGGGCTAACTATGGCTACACCTTC. This gives the protein CASSTRTGANYGYTF.

The chain links TRBV27 to TRBJ2-5; 7 bases match TRBD2. This CDR3 region has 15 residues. V was clipped by 3 bases and J by 1 base; unmatched bases: 5. Germline assignment: CDR1 MNHEY and CDR2 SMNVEV (reference sequence). The CDR3 sequence is CASSFKRGIQETQYF. CDR3 bases: TGTGCCAGCAGTTTCAAGCGGGGTATCCAAGAGACCCAGTACTTC.

The chain joins TRBV11-2 to TRBJ1-1; 7 bases map to TRBD1. Germline V lookup: CDR1 SGHAT, CDR2 FQNNGV. V was clipped by 2 bases and J by 5 bases; unmatched bases: 11. The CDR3 runs 16 residues. The chain's CDR3 is CASSLIGRGRGTEAFF. CDR3 in DNA: TGTGCCAGCAGCTTAATCGGTAGGGGGCGAGGTACTGAAGCTTTCTTT.

The J gene is TRBJ2-2, the V gene TRBV29-1; possibly TRBD1 for D (5 bases). The CDR3 is made up of 14 amino acids. Trimming removed 7 bases at V and 1 base at J, with 13 bases between. The V gene's germline CDR1 is SQVTM and CDR2 ANQGSEA. The CDR3 DNA reads TGCAGCGCAAAGCAGGGCAGGAACACCGGGGAGCTGTTTTTT. It codes for CSAKQGRNTGELFF.

The chain combines TRBV5-1 with TRBJ1-4, with D possibly being TRBD1 (6 bases). This CDR3 region has 17 residues. V gave up 4 bases and J gave up 8 bases, with 24 bases separating them. From germline, CDR1 is SGHRS and CDR2 YFSETQ. CDR3 residues: CASSSAGTLLGWEKLFF. DNA of the CDR3: TGCGCCAGCAGCAGCGCCGGGACACTCTTGGGTTGGGAAAAACTGTTTTTT.

V usage is TRBV7-2 and J usage is TRBJ2-5; D is unresolved. The germline V and J ends were trimmed by 0 bases and 3 bases, with 14 bases remaining between them. This CDR3 region has 16 residues. The germline CDR1 and CDR2 sequences are SGHTA and FQGNSA. The CDR3 here is CASSLASRSRKETQYF. For the CDR3, the DNA is TGTGCCAGCAGCTTAGCGTCGCGATCTAGGAAAGAGACCCAGTACTTC.

The rearrangement uses TRBV7-2 and TRBJ2-5; 7 nucleotides agree with TRBD2. Germline CDR1 and CDR2: SGHTA and FQGNSA. CDR3 length: 15 residues. J gave up 5 bases and V 5 bases, and 11 bases lay outside the gene matches. The CDR3: CASSQQRGREETQYF. For the CDR3, the DNA is TGTGCCAGCAGCCAGCAGCGGGGACGGGAGGAGACCCAGTACTTC. The full variable domain, its missing parts supplied by reference TRBV7-2 and TRBJ2-5, is GAGVSQSPSNKVTEKGKDVELRCDPISGHTALYWYRQSLGQGLEFLIYFQGNSAPDKSGLPSDRFSAERTGGSVSTLTIQRTQQEDSAVYLCASSQQRGREETQYFGPGTRLLVL.

This clone was counted once. V gene TRBV6-2 or TRBV6-3 combines with J gene TRBJ1-4, with no clear D. With 0 bases removed from V and 5 bases from J, the gap between germline ends came to 10 bases. The length of the CDR3 is 15 residues. The germline CDR1 and CDR2 sequences are MNHEY and SVGEGT. The CDR3 DNA follows: TGTGCCAGCAGTTACTCGGTTGAGGGAAATGAAAAACTGTTTTTT. Amino acids: CASSYSVEGNEKLFF.

The J gene is TRBJ1-2, the V gene TRBV7-3, with 7 bases identical to TRBD1. V shed 2 bases, J shed 7 bases, and the junction held 4 bases outside the gene matches. CDR3 size: 13 residues. The V gene's germline CDR1 is SGHTA and CDR2 FQGTGA. The CDR3 region is CASSLGGGLGYTF. CDR3 nucleotides: TGTGCCAGCAGCTTAGGAGGGGGCCTTGGCTACACCTTC.

This chain uses TRBV28 with TRBJ2-7, with 15 bases fitting TRBD2. This CDR3 comprises 16 residues. With V trimmed by 4 bases and J by 8 bases, 9 bases remained unmatched. Germline CDR1 reads MDHEN; CDR2 reads SYDVKM. The CDR3 region has the DNA TGTGCCAGCAGTTGGACTAGCGGGGGGGTAATCAACAAGCAGTACTTC. Amino acid sequence: CASSWTSGGVINKQYF.

The chain is built from TRBV7-2 and TRBJ2-5; D may be TRBD2 (6 bases). The CDR3 loop spans 15 amino acids. In germline, CDR1 is SGHTA, CDR2 FQGNSA. Trimming pared 1 base from V and 5 bases from J, leaving 14 bases between. As DNA, the CDR3 is TGTGCCAGCAGCTTAGGACTGCCAGGAGGGGAGACCCAGTACTTC. Its translation is CASSLGLPGGETQYF. The whole variable domain, filled in from reference TRBV7-2 and TRBJ2-5, reads GAGVSQSPSNKVTEKGKDVELRCDPISGHTALYWYRQSLGQGLEFLIYFQGNSAPDKSGLPSDRFSAERTGGSVSTLTIQRTQQEDSAVYLCASSLGLPGGETQYFGPGTRLLVL.

The chain uses TRBV9 and TRBJ1-6; the D is unclear. V lost 1 base, J lost 4 bases, and 6 bases lay in between. Germline V gives CDR1 SGDLS, CDR2 YYNGEE. The CDR3 is 14 amino acids. The CDR3 coding sequence is TGTGCCAGCAGCGTACGCGGGTATAATTCACCCCTCCACTTT. Translated: CASSVRGYNSPLHF.

This clone was seen only once. The rearrangement uses TRBV6-2 or TRBV6-3 and TRBJ2-5; 8 nucleotides line up with TRBD2. V lost 5 bases and J lost 7; bases outside the gene matches: 9. The CDR3 covers 14 residues. Germline V gene lookup returns CDR1 MNHEY and CDR2 SVGEGT. The CDR3 region has the DNA TGTGCCAGCAGTCCCGGGACTAGGGGGGTGACCCAGTACTTC. It translates to CASSPGTRGVTQYF.